The rows below give T cell receptor beta chains drawn from one sample of a study of T cell repertoires in cytomegalovirus infection. Which antigens these TCRs recognize remains unknown. TCRdb itself ran the reads through MiXCR, one entry per CDR3 protein. Of fewer than 650,000 distinct CDR3 sequences in the sample, almost 40% were seen once. Specimen: cultured PBMCs, collected from culture after CMV antigen stimulation. Receptor source: a human donor in good health (CMV status not recorded). Some clones in this sample may be carry-over from other donors' samples. Both conserved end residues are part of each CDR3.

TRBV7-8	CASSPRTGYNEQYF
TRBV5-1	CASSRTGSSGANVLTF
TRBV7-2	CASSLTNRGETEAFF
TRBV5-6	CASREQGENSPLHF
TRBV12-3/TRBV12-4	CASSSYRGYGYTF
TRBV25-1	CASKPGLASGETQYF
TRBV9	CASSVGEGGVKQYF
TRBV11-2	CASSPLRGQGAEQFF
TRBV11-2	CASSPKANYGYTF
TRBV19	CASSIGQSAYEQYF
TRBV7-2	CASSPRQGWIGGTDTQYF
TRBV12-3/TRBV12-4	CASSFNRDRGKSPLHF
TRBV6-2/TRBV6-3	CASNPAPGGGADTQYF
TRBV7-9	CASTSSNEKLFF
TRBV7-2	CASSSRGGGLETQYF
TRBV7-2	CASSKGLAGDTQYF
TRBV3-1	CASSNPLGQQYF
TRBV4-2	CASSPDPTPGRGNQPQHF
TRBV6-5	CASSYSRDGNTIYF
TRBV28	CASRPFLTTDTQYF